This T cell receptor beta chain comes out of a study of cytomegalovirus exposure and HLA in healthy donors. The CDR3 covers 13 residues. The J segment lost 9 bases and the V segment lost 5 bases, leaving 7 bases of the junction unmatched. Germline V CDR1 and CDR2: MRHNA, SNTAGT. This clone was observed a handful of times. It was with 60 Vbeta and 13 Jbeta primers that the PCR ran. Sequencing used immunoSEQ multiplex PCR; TCRdb keeps in-frame clones, though not all of them. The sample contains 90,000 to 120,000 clones, approximately 80% of which appear only once. This receptor was obtained from a male donor in good health and CMV-seronegative. Specimen: PBMCs. This chain uses TRBV6-4 with TRBJ2-1, with TRBD2 identical over 7 bases. The CDR3 region is CASSLRGGTEQFF. The CDR3, as DNA: TGTGCCAGCAGTTTGCGGGGAGGGACTGAGCAGTTCTTC.